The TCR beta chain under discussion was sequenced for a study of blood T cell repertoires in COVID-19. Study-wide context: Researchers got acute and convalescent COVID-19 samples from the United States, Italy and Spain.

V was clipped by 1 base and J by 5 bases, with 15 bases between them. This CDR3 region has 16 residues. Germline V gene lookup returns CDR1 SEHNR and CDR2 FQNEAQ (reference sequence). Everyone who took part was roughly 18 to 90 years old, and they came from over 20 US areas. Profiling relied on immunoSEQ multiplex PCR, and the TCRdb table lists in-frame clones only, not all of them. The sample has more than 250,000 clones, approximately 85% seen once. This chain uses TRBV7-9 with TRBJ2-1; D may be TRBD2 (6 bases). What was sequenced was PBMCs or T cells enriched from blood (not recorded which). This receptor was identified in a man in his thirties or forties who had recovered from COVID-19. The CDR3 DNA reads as TGTGCCAGCAGCTTAGTTGTTAGCGGAGAAAACAATGAGCAGTTCTTC. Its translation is CASSLVVSGENNEQFF.